The 9 T cell receptor beta chains below were found in one sample sequenced in a study of blood T cells in healthy people across ages. A J-beta primer mix and a sample-barcoded 5' primer were used in a second PCR of roughly 6 to 12 cycles. TCRdb ran MiXCR on the 5' RACE reads and lists one entry per CDR3 protein. The data contain hundreds of thousands of distinct CDR3 sequences, 40% to 50% of them singletons. The sequencing input was blood. The receptors here all came from an elderly man in good health.

The rearrangement links TRBV27 to TRBJ2-5; D possibly corresponds to TRBD2 (6 bases). V lost 0 bases, J lost 12 bases, and 14 bases lay in between. Germline values: CDR1 MNHEY, CDR2 SMNVEV (reference sequence). The CDR3 is 13 amino acids. The CDR3 DNA is TGTGCCAGCAGTTTATCCCCTCCACTAGCTAAGTACTTC. Protein: CASSLSPPLAKYF.

The CDR3 nucleotides are TGTGCCAGCAGTCTTAGAACTGTAGACGCCTACGAGCAGTACTTC. As protein: CASSLRTVDAYEQYF. This chain links TRBV6-5 with TRBJ2-7; D gene uncertain. The V end lost 5 bases, the J end lost 2 bases, and 16 bases lay between the germline ends. CDR1 and CDR2 from the germline V gene are MNHEY and SVGAGI. This CDR3 region has 15 residues.

This clonotype was detected only a few times. The gene calls are TRBV6-6 and TRBJ1-6; tentatively, D is TRBD1 (6 bases). Trimming stripped 2 bases from V and 7 bases from J, with 18 bases between. CDR1 is MNHNY, CDR2 SVGAGI, per germline (reference sequence). CDR3 length: 17 residues. CDR3 in DNA: TGTGCCAGCAGTTACCCTGGGGGGCGGGGGGAAAATTCACCCCTCCACTTT. It codes for CASSYPGGRGENSPLHF.

A word on this clonotype: At one of its ends the junction is not consistent with the germline gene, which may arise from a read error. The genes are TRBV5-1 and TRBJ2-3, with D possibly being TRBD2 (6 bases). Germline values: CDR1 SGHRS, CDR2 YFSETQ. This CDR3 comprises 12 residues. The CDR3: CASSYSGDAQYF. CDR3 bases: TGCGCCAGCAGCTACTCGGGAGATGCGCAGTATTTT.

The CDR3 reads CASSLAGYGTDSNQPQHF. For the CDR3, the DNA is TGTGCCAGCAGCTTAGCGGGATATGGGACAGATAGCAATCAGCCCCAGCATTTT. V usage is TRBV7-2 and J usage is TRBJ1-5; TRBD1 matches at 7 bases. Trimming at V came to 0 bases and at J to 0 bases, leaving 8 bases not matched to a gene. This CDR3 spans 18 amino acids. Germline V CDR1 and CDR2: SGHTA, FQGNSA.

Many counts were recorded for this clonotype. This sequence joins TRBV12-3 or TRBV12-4 and TRBJ2-5; D is uncertain. This CDR3 is 13 amino acids long. The ends were cut back, 4 bases at V and 2 bases at J, with 8 bases in the middle. The CDR3 here is CASSSTGQETQYF. The CDR3 DNA reads TGTGCCAGCAGTTCGACGGGTCAAGAGACCCAGTACTTC.

The chain joins TRBV7-2 to TRBJ1-2; D is perhaps TRBD1 (5 bases). Germline V gene data show CDR1 as SGHTA and CDR2 as FQGNSA. The CDR3 totals 15 residues. V lost 2 bases, J lost 4 bases, and 14 bases lay in between. The DNA for the CDR3 is TGTGCCAGCAGCTTACCGGGACGGGGAAGCTATGGCTACACCTTC. Translation: CASSLPGRGSYGYTF. Full variable domain (missing parts from reference TRBV7-2 and TRBJ1-2): GAGVSQSPSNKVTEKGKDVELRCDPISGHTALYWYRQSLGQGLEFLIYFQGNSAPDKSGLPSDRFSAERTGGSVSTLTIQRTQQEDSAVYLCASSLPGRGSYGYTFGSGTRLTVV.

The chain joins TRBV7-9 to TRBJ2-7; TRBD2 matches 7 bases. This CDR3 is built from 15 residues. V lost 2 bases to trimming and J lost 3 bases; unmatched junction nucleotides: 7. Per germline, CDR1 SEHNR and CDR2 FQNEAQ (reference sequence). The CDR3 sequence: CASSLSAGVVYEQYF. CDR3 coding DNA: TGTGCCAGCAGCTTATCCGCGGGAGTGGTCTACGAGCAGTACTTC.

This clonotype was found many times. The gene calls are TRBV29-1 and TRBJ2-7; D is perhaps TRBD1 (5 bases). This CDR3 comprises 14 residues. The germline gives CDR1 SQVTM, CDR2 ANQGSEA. V gave up 0 bases and J gave up 2 bases, with 11 bases separating them. The CDR3 DNA reads TGCAGCGTTGAAGATCCGGCCAGGGCCTACGAGCAGTACTTC. Translation gives CSVEDPARAYEQYF.